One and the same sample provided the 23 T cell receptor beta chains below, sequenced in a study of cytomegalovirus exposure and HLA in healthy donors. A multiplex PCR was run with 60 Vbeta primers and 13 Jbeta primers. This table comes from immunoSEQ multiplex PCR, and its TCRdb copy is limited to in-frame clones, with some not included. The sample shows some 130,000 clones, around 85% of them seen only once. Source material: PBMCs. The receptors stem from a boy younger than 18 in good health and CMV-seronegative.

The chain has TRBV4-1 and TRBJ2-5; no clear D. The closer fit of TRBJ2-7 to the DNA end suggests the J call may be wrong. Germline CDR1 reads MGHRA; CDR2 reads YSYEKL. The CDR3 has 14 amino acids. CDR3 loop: CASSQDRPLYEQYF. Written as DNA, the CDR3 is TGCGCCAGCAGCCAAGATCGCCCTCTCTACGAGCAGTACTTC.

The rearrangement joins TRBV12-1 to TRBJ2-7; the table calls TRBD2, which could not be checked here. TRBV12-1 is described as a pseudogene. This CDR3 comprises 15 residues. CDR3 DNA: TGTGCCAGCAGCTCCCCCTATAGGAGGGGATACGAGCAGTACTTC. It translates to CASSSPYRRGYEQYF.

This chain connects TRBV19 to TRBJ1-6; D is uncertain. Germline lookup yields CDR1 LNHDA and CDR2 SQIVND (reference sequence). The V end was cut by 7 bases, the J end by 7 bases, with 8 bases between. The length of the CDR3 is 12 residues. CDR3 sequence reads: CASTSSNSPLHF. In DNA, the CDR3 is TGTGCCAGTACGAGTTCAAATTCACCCCTCCACTTT. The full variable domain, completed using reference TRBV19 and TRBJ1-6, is DGGITQSPKYLFRKEGQNVTLSCEQNLNHDAMYWYRQDPGQGLRLIYYSQIVNDFQKGDIAEGYSVSREKKESFPLTVTSAQKNPTAFYLCASTSSNSPLHFGNGTRLTVT.

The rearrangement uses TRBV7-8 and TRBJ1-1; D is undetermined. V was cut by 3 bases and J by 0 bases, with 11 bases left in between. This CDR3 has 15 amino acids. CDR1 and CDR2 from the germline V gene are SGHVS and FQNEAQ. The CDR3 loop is CASSFLERVNTEAFF. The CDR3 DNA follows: TGTGCCAGCAGCTTCCTCGAGAGGGTGAACACTGAAGCTTTCTTT.

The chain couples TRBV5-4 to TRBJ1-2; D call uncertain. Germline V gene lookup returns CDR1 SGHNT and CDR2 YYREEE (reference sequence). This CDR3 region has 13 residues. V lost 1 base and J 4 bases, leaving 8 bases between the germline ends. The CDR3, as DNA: TGTGCCAGCAGCTTGTCCAGCGGCTATGGCTACACCTTC. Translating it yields CASSLSSGYGYTF.

The CDR3 nucleotides are TGCGCCAGCAGCTTGGGTCCACTAGCCACCGGGGAGCTGTTTTTT. Its protein product is CASSLGPLATGELFF. The chain is built from TRBV5-1 and TRBJ2-2; TRBD2 might be the D (6 bases). CDR1 and CDR2 (germline): SGHRS, YFSETQ. The CDR3 is made up of 15 amino acids. With 0 bases removed from V and 4 bases from J, the gap between germline ends came to 10 bases.

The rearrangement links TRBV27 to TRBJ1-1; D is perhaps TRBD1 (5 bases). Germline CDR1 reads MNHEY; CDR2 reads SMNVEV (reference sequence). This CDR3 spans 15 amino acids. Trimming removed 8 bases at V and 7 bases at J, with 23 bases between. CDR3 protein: CASPAPLDRALEAFF. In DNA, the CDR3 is TGTGCCAGCCCCGCGCCACTTGACAGAGCTCTTGAAGCTTTCTTT.

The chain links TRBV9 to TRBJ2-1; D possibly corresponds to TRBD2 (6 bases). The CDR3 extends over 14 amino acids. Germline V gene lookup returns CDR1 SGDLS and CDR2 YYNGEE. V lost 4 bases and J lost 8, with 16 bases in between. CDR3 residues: CASSLGLRDDEQFF. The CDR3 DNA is TGTGCCAGCAGCCTGGGACTTAGGGACGATGAGCAGTTCTTC.

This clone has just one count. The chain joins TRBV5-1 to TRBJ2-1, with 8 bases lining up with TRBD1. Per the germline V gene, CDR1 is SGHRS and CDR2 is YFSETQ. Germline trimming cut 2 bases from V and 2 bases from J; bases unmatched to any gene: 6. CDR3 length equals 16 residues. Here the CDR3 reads CASSLGTGIPYNEQFF. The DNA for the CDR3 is TGCGCCAGCAGCTTAGGGACAGGCATTCCCTACAATGAGCAGTTCTTC. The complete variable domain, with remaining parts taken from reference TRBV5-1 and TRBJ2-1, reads KAGVTQTPRYLIKTRGQQVTLSCSPISGHRSVSWYQQTPGQGLQFLFEYFSETQRNKGNFPGRFSGRQFSNSRSEMNVSTLELGDSALYLCASSLGTGIPYNEQFFGPGTRLTVL.

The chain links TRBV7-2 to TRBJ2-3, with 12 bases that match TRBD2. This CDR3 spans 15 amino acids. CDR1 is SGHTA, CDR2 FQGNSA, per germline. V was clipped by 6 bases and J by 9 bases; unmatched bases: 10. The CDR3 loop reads CASSSSGGADVTQYF. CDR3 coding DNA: TGTGCCAGCAGTTCTAGCGGGGGGGCCGACGTGACGCAGTATTTT. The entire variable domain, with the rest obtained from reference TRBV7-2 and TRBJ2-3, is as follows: GAGVSQSPSNKVTEKGKDVELRCDPISGHTALYWYRQSLGQGLEFLIYFQGNSAPDKSGLPSDRFSAERTGGSVSTLTIQRTQQEDSAVYLCASSSSGGADVTQYFGPGTRLTVL.

CDR3 region: CATTGDYGYTF. CDR3 nucleotide sequence: TGTGCCACCACAGGTGACTATGGCTACACCTTC. The chain joins TRBV10-3 to TRBJ1-2; tentative D call: TRBD1 (5 bases). The germline V gene encodes CDR1 ENHRY and CDR2 SYGVKD. Trimming removed 10 bases from V and 3 bases from J, with 9 bases in between. The CDR3 runs 11 residues.

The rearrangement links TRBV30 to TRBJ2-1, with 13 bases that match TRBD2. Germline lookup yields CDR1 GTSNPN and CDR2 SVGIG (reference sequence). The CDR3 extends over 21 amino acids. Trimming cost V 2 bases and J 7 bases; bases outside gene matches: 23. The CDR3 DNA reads TGTGCCTGGAGTCCCCGAGGGTGGAGGGCCGGACTAGCGGGGGTGGGAAATGAGCAGTTCTTC. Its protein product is CAWSPRGWRAGLAGVGNEQFF.

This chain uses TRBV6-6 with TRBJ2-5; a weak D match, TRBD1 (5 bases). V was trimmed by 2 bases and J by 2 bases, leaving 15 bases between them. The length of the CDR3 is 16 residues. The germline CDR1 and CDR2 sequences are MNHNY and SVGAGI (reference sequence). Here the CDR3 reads CASSYDQGAKQETQYF. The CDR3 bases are TGTGCCAGCAGTTACGACCAAGGGGCTAAACAAGAGACCCAGTACTTC.

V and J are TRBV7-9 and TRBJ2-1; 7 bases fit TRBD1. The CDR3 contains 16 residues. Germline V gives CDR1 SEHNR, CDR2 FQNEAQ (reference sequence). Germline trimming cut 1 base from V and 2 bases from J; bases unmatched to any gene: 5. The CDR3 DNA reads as TGTGCCAGCAGCTTAGACGGGACAGTGCCCTACAATGAGCAGTTCTTC. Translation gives CASSLDGTVPYNEQFF.

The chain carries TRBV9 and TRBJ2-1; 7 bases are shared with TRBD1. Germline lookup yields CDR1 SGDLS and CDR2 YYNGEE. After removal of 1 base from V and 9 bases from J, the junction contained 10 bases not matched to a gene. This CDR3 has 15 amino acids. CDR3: CASSVTGDQFGEQFF. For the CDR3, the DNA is TGTGCCAGCAGCGTAACAGGGGATCAATTCGGTGAGCAGTTCTTC.

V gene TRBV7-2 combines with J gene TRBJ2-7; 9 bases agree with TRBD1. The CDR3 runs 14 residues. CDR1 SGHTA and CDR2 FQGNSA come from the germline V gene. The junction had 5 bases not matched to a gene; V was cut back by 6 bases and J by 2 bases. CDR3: CASSRYRGPYEQYF. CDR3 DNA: TGTGCCAGCAGTCGTTACAGGGGGCCCTACGAGCAGTACTTC.

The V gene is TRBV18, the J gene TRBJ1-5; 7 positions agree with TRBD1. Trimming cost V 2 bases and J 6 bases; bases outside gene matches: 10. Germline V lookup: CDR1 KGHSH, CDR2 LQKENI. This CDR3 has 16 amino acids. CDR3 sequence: CASSPTGADEGQPQHF. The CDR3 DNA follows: TGTGCCAGCTCACCAACAGGGGCGGATGAGGGTCAGCCCCAGCATTTT.

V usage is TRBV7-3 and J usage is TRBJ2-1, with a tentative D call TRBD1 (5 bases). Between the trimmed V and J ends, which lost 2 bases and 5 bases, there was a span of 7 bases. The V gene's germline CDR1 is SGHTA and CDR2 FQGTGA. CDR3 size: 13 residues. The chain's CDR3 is CASSLPTDNEQFF. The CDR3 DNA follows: TGTGCCAGCAGCTTACCGACAGACAATGAGCAGTTCTTC.

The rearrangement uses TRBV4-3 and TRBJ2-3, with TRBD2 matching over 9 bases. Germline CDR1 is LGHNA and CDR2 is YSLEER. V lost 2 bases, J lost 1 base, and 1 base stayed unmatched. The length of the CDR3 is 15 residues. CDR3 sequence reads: CASSQSSGGTDTQYF. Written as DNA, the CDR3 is TGCGCCAGCAGCCAATCTAGCGGGGGCACAGATACGCAGTATTTT.

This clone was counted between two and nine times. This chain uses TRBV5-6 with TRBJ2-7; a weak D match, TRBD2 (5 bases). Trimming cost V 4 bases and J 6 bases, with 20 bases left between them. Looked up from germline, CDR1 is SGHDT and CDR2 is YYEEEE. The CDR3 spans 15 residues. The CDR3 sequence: CASSAERGLRGEQYF. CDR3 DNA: TGTGCCAGCAGCGCGGAACGCGGGTTGAGAGGCGAGCAGTACTTC.

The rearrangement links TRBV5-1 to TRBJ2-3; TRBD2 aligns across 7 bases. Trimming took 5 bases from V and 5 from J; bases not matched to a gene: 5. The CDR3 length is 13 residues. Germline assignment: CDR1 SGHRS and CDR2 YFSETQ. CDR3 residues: CASRAGEKDTQYF. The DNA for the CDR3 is TGCGCCAGCAGGGCGGGGGAAAAAGATACGCAGTATTTT.

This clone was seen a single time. DNA of the CDR3: TGTGCCAGCAGCCTTACTACGAGCTCCTACAATGAGCAGTTCTTC. This sequence encodes CASSLTTSSYNEQFF. The J gene is TRBJ2-1, the V gene TRBV4-2, with no clear D. Trimming left V 4 bases short and J 0 bases short, with 10 bases between. CDR1 is LGHNA and CDR2 is YNFKEQ in the germline V gene. This CDR3 is built from 15 residues.

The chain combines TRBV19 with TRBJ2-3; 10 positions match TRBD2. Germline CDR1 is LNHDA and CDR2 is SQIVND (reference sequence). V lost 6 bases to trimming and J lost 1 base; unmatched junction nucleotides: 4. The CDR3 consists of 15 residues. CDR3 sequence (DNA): TGTGCCAGTAGGACCGGGACTAGCGGCACAGATACGCAGTATTTT. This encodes CASRTGTSGTDTQYF.